The present T cell receptor beta chain was sequenced within a study of T cell responses to AZD1222 COVID-19 vaccine. Points from the study as a whole: Nearly half of unique spike-specific TCRs reportedly avoided B.1.351 and B.1.1.7 mutated regions.

Generated by immunoSEQ multiplex PCR, the TCRdb table keeps only in-frame clones and is missing some. The repertoire holds 150,000 to 200,000 clones, with 94% as singletons. Worth noting for this clone: What it binds is unknown.

CDR1 and CDR2 from the germline V gene are LGHDT and YNNKEL (reference sequence). The CDR3 consists of 17 residues. V lost 0 bases, J lost 4 bases, and 10 bases stayed unmatched. This clonotype was obtained from an adult who received the AZD1222 COVID-19 vaccine. J is TRBJ1-1 and V is TRBV3-1 (or the pseudogene TRBV3-2); 8 nucleotides match TRBD1. Source: peripheral blood, taken 28 days after the second AZD1222 dose. The CDR3 DNA reads TGTGCCAGCAGCCAAGATCTAGGCAGGGGGCAGTCCACTGAAGCTTTCTTT. Amino acids: CASSQDLGRGQSTEAFF.